This record covers a single T cell receptor beta chain. This entry comes from a study of blood T cell repertoires in COVID-19. Overall study: Samples representing acute and convalescent COVID-19 were sourced from the United States, Italy and Spain. In each case, the material was cDNA or gDNA derived from T cells, B-cell-depleted T cells, or PBMCs.

This CDR3 is built from 14 residues. The V end was cut by 4 bases, the J end by 5 bases, with 16 bases between. Germline assignment: CDR1 SGHNT and CDR2 YYREEE (reference sequence). The table came from immunoSEQ multiplex PCR; TCRdb's copy has only in-frame clones and leaves some out. The sample carries about 190,000 clones, more than 70% recorded once. The sequencing input was peripheral blood. The chain has TRBV5-4 and TRBJ2-7; D unclear. The sequence derives from an elderly woman with active or convalescent COVID-19. CDR3 sequence (DNA): TGTGCCAGCAGCCCGAGTTTTGTGGGCAACGAGCAGTACTTC. Translated: CASSPSFVGNEQYF.